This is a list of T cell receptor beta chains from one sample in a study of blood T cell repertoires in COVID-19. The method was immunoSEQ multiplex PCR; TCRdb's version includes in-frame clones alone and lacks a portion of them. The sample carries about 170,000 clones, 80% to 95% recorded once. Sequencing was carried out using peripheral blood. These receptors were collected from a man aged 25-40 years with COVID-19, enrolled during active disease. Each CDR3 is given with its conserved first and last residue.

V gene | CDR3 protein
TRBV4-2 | CASSQEARKMMNTEAFF
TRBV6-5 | CASSYYRGEQYF
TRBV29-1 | CSAIFTYEQYF
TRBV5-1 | CASSPSGLASTDTQYF
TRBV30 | CAWSFGDSSYNSPLHF
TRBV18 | CASSPMTGGGYTF
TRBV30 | CASQTREINYGYTF
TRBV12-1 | CASSFGVGGYGYTF
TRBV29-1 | CSPFPGYTF
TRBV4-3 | CASSPGLQGLNTIYF
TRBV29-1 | CSVLNREVNEQYF
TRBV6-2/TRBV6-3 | CASSTRLLSYEQYF
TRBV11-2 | CASSAPPPGTSRDTQYF
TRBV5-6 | CASSLGSAYEQYF
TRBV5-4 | CASSPSGRGATGELFF
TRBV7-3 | CASSRSPAGGEQFF
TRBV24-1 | CATSDPGKDYGYTF
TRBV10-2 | CASRSGTISYNEQFF
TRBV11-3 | CASSPRTGGQETQYF
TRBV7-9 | CASSILADTQYF
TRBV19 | CASSIGANTGELFF
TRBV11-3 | CASSLGGRSSYEQYF
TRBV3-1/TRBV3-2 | CASSRTRRGNTEAFF
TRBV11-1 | CASSQGGTGNDYEQYF
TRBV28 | CASRTAPGQNYGYTF
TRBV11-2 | CASSSPGQGARGYTF
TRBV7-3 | CASSLKGGLETQYF
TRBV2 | CASRIQGADGYTF
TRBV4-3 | CASSQDPGLAGGEQFF
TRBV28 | CASSTRRRVDEQYF
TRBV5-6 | CASSLSRTSYEQYF
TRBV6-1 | CASSAVGLAAPFNNEQFF
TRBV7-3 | CASSPQGQGYYEQYF
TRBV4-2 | CASSPRTVFTDTQYF